This T cell receptor beta chain is from a study of ipilimumab plus nivolumab after autologous stem cell transplantation. General observations from the study: Per the authors, repertoire, Treg and microbiota data justify further study.

Repertoires were generated with immunoSEQ multiplex PCR, while TCRdb's copy carries only in-frame clones and drops some. Seen here are 15,000 or so clones, about four fifths observed once, and the top ten hold about 9.4%. As for this clone: Its antigen is unknown.

The V end lost 6 bases, the J end lost 7 bases, and 15 bases lay between the germline ends. CDR3 length equals 13 residues. The germline CDR1 and CDR2 sequences are LNHDA and SQIVND (reference sequence). Here the sequenced sample was PBMCs, taken in a trial of ipilimumab plus nivolumab as post-transplant consolidation. The receptor comes from a male donor with primary mediastinal lymphoma. The V gene is TRBV19, the J gene TRBJ2-5, with a possible D match to TRBD2 (6 bases). CDR3 coding DNA: TGTGCCAGTAGCCCGGGACTTGGGGGGACCCAGTACTTC. Protein product: CASSPGLGGTQYF.